The source of this TCR beta chain is a study of T cells in Graves' hyperthyroidism and ophthalmopathy. This clonotype was counted between two and nine times. Losses at the gene ends were 2 bases for V and 6 bases for J; bases not matched to a gene: 6. The CDR3 totals 16 residues. Researchers took RNA transcripts and amplified the TCR beta CDR3 regions from them. The primer set for the first-round RT-PCR of the TCR CDR3 was HTBI. MiXCR was run by TCRdb on the multiplex PCR reads, yielding one entry per CDR3 protein. Among 750,000 to 950,000 distinct CDR3 sequences, more than 30% were seen once, and the ten largest hold over 8%.

This chain joins TRBV12-3 or TRBV12-4 and TRBJ1-5; 11 nucleotides agree with TRBD1. The source of this sequence is a man between 18 and 29 years old with Graves' hyperthyroidism. Source material: blood. The CDR3 DNA follows: TGTGCCAGCAGTTTATCGGGACAGGGGGAGTCTCAGCCCCAGCATTTT. It translates to CASSLSGQGESQPQHF.